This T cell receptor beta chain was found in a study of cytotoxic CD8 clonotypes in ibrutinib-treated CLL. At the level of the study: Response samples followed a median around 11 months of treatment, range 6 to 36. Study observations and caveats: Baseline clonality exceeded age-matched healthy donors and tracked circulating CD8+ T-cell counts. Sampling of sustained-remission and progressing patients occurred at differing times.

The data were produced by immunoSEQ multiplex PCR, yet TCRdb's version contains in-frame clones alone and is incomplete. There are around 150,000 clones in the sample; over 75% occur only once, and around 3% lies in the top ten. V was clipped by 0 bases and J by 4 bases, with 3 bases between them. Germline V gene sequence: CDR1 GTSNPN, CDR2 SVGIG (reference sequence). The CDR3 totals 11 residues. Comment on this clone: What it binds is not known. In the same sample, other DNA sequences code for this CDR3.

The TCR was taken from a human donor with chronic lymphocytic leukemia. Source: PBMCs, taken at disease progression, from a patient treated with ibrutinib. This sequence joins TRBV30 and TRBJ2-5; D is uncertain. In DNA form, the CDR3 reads TGTGCCTGGAGTGTAGGAGAGACCCAGTACTTC. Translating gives CAWSVGETQYF.